This T cell receptor beta chain stems from a study of blood T cell repertoires in COVID-19 (dated by TCRdb to the early 2020s). Broadly, across the study: Samples from collaborators originated in the United States, Italy and Spain and spanned both the acute and convalescent phases of COVID-19. The material from the prospective study consisted of cDNA or gDNA derived from T cells, B-cell-depleted T cells, or PBMCs. Subjects who had been exposed to COVID-19, were actively infected with it, or had recovered from it provided the deeply sampled blood TCRbeta repertoires that made up the dataset. The repertoires were released in a freely available public database meant as a resource for research on the immune response to SARS-CoV-2. The samples were drawn from the first 160 participants of the ongoing ImmuneRACE study and from 1,200 or so subjects provided by 6 global collaborators. A de-identified subject ID, COVID-19 status, age in years and sex were almost always included in the sample metadata. HLA class I and class II types, where available, came from metadata supplied by the sample provider rather than from assay-based typing.

Turning to this clone: It has no known antigen specificity. Nothing much larger sits one base from this clone, and base qualities are not available.

The collaborating institutions used their own protocols to collect whole blood in K2EDTA tubes. For TCRbeta analysis, collaborators shipped samples in one of three forms: frozen whole blood, isolated PBMCs, or DNA extracted from either of those sample types. There are 16 amino acids in the CDR3, from cysteine to phenylalanine inclusive. Only the CDR3 DNA stays, 48 bases, in frame from base 1. The junction shows trimming of 4 bases on V and 5 bases on J, and the gene matches do not reach 9 bases of it. The germline V gene (reference sequence) yields MNHNY for CDR1 and SVGAGI for CDR2. Summary of the overall study and its limitations: The quantity of clinical and demographic metadata differed by source and by participant and was supplied without curation.

The immunoSEQ Assay, a bias-controlled multiplex PCR, was used to amplify TCRbeta CDR3 regions from genomic DNA. The original pipeline was this. Within the assay, amplification of reference gene primers was used to estimate how many nucleated cells each sample contained. To quantify the absolute abundance of each unique TCRbeta CDR3 rearrangement, sequence reads were collapsed and filtered. For each sample, productive Simpson clonality was calculated as the square root of Simpson's diversity index over productive rearrangements. TCRdb retrieved this table from immuneACCESS and kept in-frame rearrangements only. Not all clones are present; in checked studies, unresolved V genes account for under half, and no reason is known for the remainder. From that table come the V and J calls and clone size; the DNA was used to work out D and trimming. Within this sample are roughly 43,000 clones, with about 91% of them counted one time only. In total, the top ten clones hold 15% of the sample.

The rearranged chain carries TRBV6-6 and TRBJ2-1; TRBD2 matches 9 bases in the middle. Source material: peripheral blood. This TCR was recovered from a man aged 55 to 70 with active COVID-19. The encoded CDR3 is CASSSLAGNMDNEQFF. The nucleotide sequence reads TGTGCCAGCAGTTCCCTAGCGGGGAATATGGACAATGAGCAGTTCTTC.